This TCR beta chain was documented in a study of HIV-infected patients and healthy controls. Details on this clonotype: An end of the junction differs from the germline gene, which may be a read error.

CDR1 is SGHVS and CDR2 is FQNEAQ in the germline V gene. CDR3 length equals 17 residues. MiXCR was run by TCRdb on the 5' RACE reads, yielding one entry per CDR3 protein. The table includes 60,000 to 75,000 distinct CDR3 sequences, about 17% detected once. This TCR came from a human donor in good health. Sequencing was done on a sample of CD4+ T cells from blood. This rearrangement joins TRBV7-8 to TRBJ1-4, with TRBD1 identical over 8 bases. CDR3 region: CVSSRSGGWEANEKLFF. The CDR3 DNA is TGTGTCAGCAGCCGCTCAGGGGGCTGGGAGGCTAATGAAAAACTGTTTTTT.